A single sample gave rise to the 29 T cell receptor beta chains below, sequenced in a study of blood T cell repertoires in COVID-19. Profiled with immunoSEQ multiplex PCR; TCRdb holds only in-frame clones, not every one. The table records a few hundred thousand clones, 85% to 90% of them present only once. The sequenced material came from peripheral blood. These receptors all stem from a woman aged 55-69 years with COVID-19, enrolled during active disease.

V is TRBV30 and J is TRBJ2-7; D ambiguous. Germline V gene sequence: CDR1 GTSNPN, CDR2 SVGIG (reference sequence). V was cut by 0 bases and J by 6 bases, with 6 bases left in between. The CDR3 length is 11 residues. The CDR3 here is CAWSVLSEQYF. Here the CDR3 DNA reads TGTGCCTGGAGTGTACTGTCCGAGCAGTACTTC.

The chain couples TRBV4-1 to TRBJ2-7, with 8 bases that match TRBD1. Trimming at V came to 2 bases and at J to 5 bases, leaving 5 bases not matched to a gene. The CDR3 is 14 residues long. Germline lookup yields CDR1 MGHRA and CDR2 YSYEKL. The CDR3 DNA follows: TGCGCCAGCAGCCAACGACAGGGGCCAAACGAGCAGTACTTC. It yields the protein CASSQRQGPNEQYF.

This chain connects TRBV29-1 to TRBJ1-3; no definite D call. CDR3 length: 11 residues. Trimming pared 4 bases from V and 4 bases from J, leaving 5 bases between. Germline values: CDR1 SQVTM, CDR2 ANQGSEA. DNA of the CDR3: TGCAGCGTTGGCGAAGGAAACACCATATATTTT. It codes for CSVGEGNTIYF.

As regards this clone: The same CDR3 can be traced to other DNA sequences in this sample. The chain employs TRBV9 and TRBJ1-6, with a tentative D call TRBD1 (6 bases). CDR3 length equals 13 residues. The ends were cut back, 2 bases at V and 7 bases at J, with 7 bases in the middle. The germline CDR1 and CDR2 sequences are SGDLS and YYNGEE. CDR3 loop: CASSVGQNSPLHF. The CDR3 DNA reads as TGTGCCAGCAGCGTCGGACAGAATTCACCCCTCCACTTT.

The gene calls are TRBV7-2 and TRBJ1-6, with a weak D call TRBD1 (6 bases). V lost 1 base, J lost 10 bases, and 17 bases lay in between. The CDR3 runs to 16 residues. CDR1 is SGHTA and CDR2 is FQGNSA in the germline V gene. CDR3: CASSLGPAGEGSPLHF. The CDR3 DNA sequence: TGTGCCAGCAGCTTAGGTCCCGCAGGGGAAGGGTCACCCCTCCACTTT.

The chain carries TRBV6-5 and TRBJ2-7, with 7 bases matching TRBD1. This CDR3 contains 15 residues. The germline V gene has CDR1 MNHEY and CDR2 SVGAGI. J was trimmed by 5 bases and V by 4 bases; bases with no gene match: 11. CDR3 nucleotides: TGTGCCAGCAGTTTCCAGACAGGGAAACCCCACGAGCAGTACTTC. Amino acids: CASSFQTGKPHEQYF.

CDR3 bases: TGTGCCAGCAGTTTATGGTATGGGGGGAATAGCAATCAGCCCCAGCATTTT. Its protein is CASSLWYGGNSNQPQHF. The J gene is TRBJ1-5, the V gene TRBV28; D may be TRBD1 (5 bases). Per germline, CDR1 MDHEN and CDR2 SYDVKM. Trimming cost V 0 bases and J 0 bases, with 12 bases left between them. The CDR3 totals 17 residues.

V usage is TRBV7-3 and J usage is TRBJ2-1; 14 bases agree with TRBD2. This CDR3 is built from 22 residues. CDR1 is SGHTA, CDR2 FQGTGA, per germline. V lost 5 bases, J lost 7 bases, and 25 bases stayed unmatched. The CDR3 loop reads CASSPSRRKGLAGVPATNEQFF. The CDR3 DNA sequence: TGTGCCAGCAGCCCCTCGCGGCGGAAGGGACTAGCGGGAGTCCCCGCTACGAATGAGCAGTTCTTC.

The chain carries TRBV10-2 and TRBJ1-1; TRBD1 is a possible D gene (5 bases). Trimming removed 5 bases from V and 0 bases from J, with 13 bases in between. Germline values: CDR1 WSHSY, CDR2 SAAADI. The CDR3 contains 15 residues. The CDR3 DNA sequence: TGCGCCAGCAGTCATGTCGTAGGGGTGAACACTGAAGCTTTCTTT. It yields the protein CASSHVVGVNTEAFF.

The V gene is TRBV18, the J gene TRBJ2-7, with D perhaps TRBD2 (5 bases). With 5 bases removed from V and 1 base from J, the gap between germline ends came to 12 bases. CDR3 length: 14 amino acids. Germline V gives CDR1 KGHSH, CDR2 LQKENI. The CDR3: CASSVRLTSYEQYF. CDR3 nucleotides: TGTGCCAGCTCAGTAAGACTAACTTCCTACGAGCAGTACTTC.

This sequence joins TRBV7-6 and TRBJ1-3; no definite D call. The CDR3 runs to 16 residues. Germline assignment: CDR1 SGHVS and CDR2 FNYEAQ. The V end was cut by 5 bases, the J end by 4 bases, with 18 bases between. CDR3 region: CASSLGQARGGNTIYF. The CDR3 nucleotides read TGTGCCAGCAGCCTAGGTCAGGCGAGAGGGGGAAACACCATATATTTT. The variable domain in full, with the rest retrieved from reference TRBV7-6 and TRBJ1-3, is GAGVSQSPRYKVTKRGQDVALRCDPISGHVSLYWYRQALGQGPEFLTYFNYEAQQDKSGLPNDRFSAERPEGSISTLTIQRTEQRDSAMYRCASSLGQARGGNTIYFGEGSWLTVV.

J is TRBJ2-1 and V is TRBV6-4; 7 bases are a match to TRBD2. This CDR3 has 15 residues. Germline V gives CDR1 MRHNA, CDR2 SNTAGT. J gave up 8 bases and V 0 bases, and 7 bases lay outside the gene matches. CDR3 sequence reads: CASSDSAGDVDEQFF. For the CDR3, the DNA is TGTGCCAGCAGTGACTCGGCGGGGGACGTGGATGAGCAGTTCTTC.

The V and J genes are TRBV4-3 and TRBJ2-3; D might be TRBD1 (6 bases). The CDR3 length is 15 residues. The ends were cut back, 2 bases at V and 2 bases at J, with 11 bases in the middle. CDR1 is LGHNA, CDR2 YSLEER, per germline. CDR3 DNA sequence: TGCGCCAGCAGCCAATCAGGGGATCCCACAGATACGCAGTATTTT. It is translated as CASSQSGDPTDTQYF.

This clone was detected a few times. This chain uses TRBV5-1 with TRBJ1-2; no clear D gene. CDR3 length: 13 residues. Trimming shortened V by 4 bases and J by 0 bases, and 7 bases separated the two germline ends. Germline assignment: CDR1 SGHRS and CDR2 YFSETQ. CDR3 amino acids: CASSPGTNYGYTF. CDR3 bases: TGCGCCAGCAGCCCGGGAACTAACTATGGCTACACCTTC.

This clone was found once. The chain has TRBV19 and TRBJ2-1; D may be TRBD1 (6 bases). Looked up from germline, CDR1 is LNHDA and CDR2 is SQIVND (reference sequence). The ends were cut back, 4 bases at V and 4 bases at J, with 17 bases in the middle. This CDR3 region has 16 residues. This CDR3 is CASSTGTMFIYNEQFF. CDR3 bases: TGTGCCAGTAGTACGGGGACAATGTTCATTTACAATGAGCAGTTCTTC.

This rearrangement joins TRBV10-3 to TRBJ1-4, with D perhaps matching TRBD1 (5 bases). The CDR3 runs 13 residues. V lost 10 bases to trimming and J lost 3 bases, with 12 bases between them. Germline CDR1 is ENHRY and CDR2 is SYGVKD. The CDR3 sequence: CASAGGPNEKLFF. The CDR3 DNA follows: TGTGCCAGCGCCGGGGGTCCTAATGAAAAACTGTTTTTT.

The J gene is TRBJ1-1, the V gene TRBV5-1; no clear D gene. This CDR3 is built from 15 residues. Trimming removed 2 bases at V and 1 base at J, with 12 bases between. Germline lookup yields CDR1 SGHRS and CDR2 YFSETQ. CDR3 bases: TGCGCCAGCAGCTTATTGTCAGTTGGGAACACTGAAGCTTTCTTT. It translates to CASSLLSVGNTEAFF.

The V and J genes are TRBV6-6 and TRBJ2-7, with 8 bases lining up with TRBD1. Germline V lookup: CDR1 MNHNY, CDR2 SVGAGI (reference sequence). The V segment lost 3 bases and the J segment 7 bases; nucleotides outside the gene matches: 8. CDR3 length equals 14 residues. CDR3 region: CASSYGTGIGEQYF. The CDR3, as DNA: TGTGCCAGCAGTTATGGGACAGGTATCGGGGAGCAGTACTTC.

The chain links TRBV3-1 (or the pseudogene TRBV3-2) to TRBJ2-5; 10 nucleotides line up with TRBD1. The CDR3 is 15 residues long. Germline V CDR1 and CDR2: LGHDT, YNNKEL (reference sequence). With 1 base clipped from V and 5 bases from J, the junction kept 4 bases outside the gene matches. DNA for the CDR3: TGTGCCAGCAGCCAAGCGACAGGGGGCCTGGAGACCCAGTACTTC. Residues: CASSQATGGLETQYF.

The rearrangement joins TRBV4-3 to TRBJ1-4; 7 nucleotides agree with TRBD1. Trimming at V came to 4 bases and at J to 6 bases, leaving 11 bases not matched to a gene. The germline V gene has CDR1 LGHNA and CDR2 YSLEER. CDR3 length: 16 residues. DNA for the CDR3: TGCGCCAGCAGCCGCTTCCAGGGGGGAGCCTATGAAAAACTGTTTTTT. Its translation: CASSRFQGGAYEKLFF.

This chain joins TRBV7-9 and TRBJ2-1; D call uncertain. V was pared by 1 base and J by 8 bases, with 12 bases between. Germline V gene sequence: CDR1 SEHNR, CDR2 FQNEAQ (reference sequence). This CDR3 has 14 residues. The CDR3 bases are TGTGCCAGCAGCTTAGATCGGGTCTCGGATGAGCAGTTCTTC. Residues: CASSLDRVSDEQFF.

Comments on this clone: This sample includes further DNA sequences coding for the same CDR3. The rearrangement joins TRBV5-1 to TRBJ1-1; D gene ambiguous. Trimming removed 0 bases from V and 1 base from J, with 10 bases in between. The CDR3 runs 15 residues. Germline V gene data show CDR1 as SGHRS and CDR2 as YFSETQ. CDR3 sequence: CASSLVAGGNTEAFF. The CDR3 region has the DNA TGCGCCAGCAGCTTGGTTGCAGGTGGGAACACTGAAGCTTTCTTT.

The chain links TRBV24-1 to TRBJ2-6, with 7 bases identical to TRBD1. V dropped 6 bases and J dropped 0; count of bases not matched to a gene: 16. This CDR3 comprises 20 residues. CDR1 KGHDR and CDR2 SFDVKD come from the germline V gene. In DNA, the CDR3 is TGTGCCACCAGTTCGACTCGTACCGGGACAGTCAGCTCTGGGGCCAACGTCCTGACTTTC. It specifies CATSSTRTGTVSSGANVLTF.

Only a few counts were recorded for this clone. The chain has TRBV27 and TRBJ1-5, with TRBD1 as a possible D gene (5 bases). The CDR3 runs 16 residues. The germline V gene encodes CDR1 MNHEY and CDR2 SMNVEV (reference sequence). V was shortened by 7 bases and J by 0 bases, with 16 bases between the two germline ends. CDR3 sequence (DNA): TGTGCCAGCATTCATGGGTCAGGGTATAGCAATCAGCCCCAGCATTTT. This codes for CASIHGSGYSNQPQHF.

The V gene is TRBV10-1, the J gene TRBJ2-1; 8 positions agree with TRBD2. This CDR3 is 13 amino acids long. The V and J ends lost 5 bases and 10 bases, in that order; junction bases with no gene match: 7. In germline, CDR1 is WNHNN, CDR2 SYGVQD (reference sequence). The CDR3 loop is CASSSTSGEEQFF. The CDR3 DNA reads as TGCGCCAGCAGTTCTACTAGCGGAGAAGAGCAGTTCTTC.

The chain couples TRBV20-1 to TRBJ2-1; 11 bases are shared with TRBD2. The CDR3 runs 17 residues. Germline trimming cut 3 bases from V and 4 bases from J; bases unmatched to any gene: 11. From germline, CDR1 is DFQATT and CDR2 SNEGSKA (reference sequence). The CDR3 loop is CSASVVAGGRYYNEQFF. CDR3 in DNA: TGCAGTGCTAGTGTTGTAGCGGGAGGGAGATATTACAATGAGCAGTTCTTC.

The V and J genes are TRBV28 and TRBJ2-3; maybe TRBD2 (5 bases). Germline values: CDR1 MDHEN, CDR2 SYDVKM. This CDR3 has 16 amino acids. Trimming left V 3 bases short and J 2 bases short, with 15 bases between. The CDR3 loop reads CASSFPPRRHTDTQYF. As DNA, the CDR3 is TGTGCCAGCAGTTTTCCTCCGCGGAGGCACACAGATACGCAGTATTTT. The full variable domain, in which reference TRBV28 and TRBJ2-3 provide the parts outside the CDR3, is DVKVTQSSRYLVKRTGEKVFLECVQDMDHENMFWYRQDPGLGLRLIYFSYDVKMKEKGDIPEGYSVSREKKERFSLILESASTNQTSMYLCASSFPPRRHTDTQYFGPGTRLTVL.

The gene calls are TRBV7-2 and TRBJ2-5; the D call may be TRBD1 or TRBD2 (6 bases each). Per germline, CDR1 SGHTA and CDR2 FQGNSA. This CDR3 region has 16 residues. V dropped 5 bases and J dropped 2 bases, with 18 bases sitting between them. The CDR3 nucleotides are TGTGCCAGCAGCATAGACAGGATAGGAGGGCAAGAGACCCAGTACTTC. Translation gives CASSIDRIGGQETQYF.

The V call is TRBV29-1, the J call TRBJ1-1, with 7 bases identical to TRBD1. CDR3 length: 13 residues. Germline trimming cut 2 bases from V and 5 bases from J; bases unmatched to any gene: 5. In germline, CDR1 is SQVTM, CDR2 ANQGSEA. The CDR3 nucleotides are TGCAGCGTTGAATTACAGACAGGGACTGAAGCTTTCTTT. Protein product: CSVELQTGTEAFF.